Shown below are 31 T cell receptor beta chains from a single sample sequenced in a study of cytomegalovirus exposure and HLA in healthy donors. PCR involved 60 Vbeta and 13 Jbeta primers. Only in-frame clones appear in the TCRdb table, and some are missing; sequencing was by immunoSEQ multiplex PCR. The sample has 75,000 to 95,000 clones; around 80% are singletons. Sample: PBMCs. All receptors come from a male donor in good health and CMV-seropositive.

The chain couples TRBV14 to TRBJ2-5; 10 bases map to TRBD1. The CDR3 runs to 13 residues. Germline CDR1 is SGHDN and CDR2 is FVKESK. Unmatched junction bases numbered 3, after V lost 4 bases and J lost 7 bases. The CDR3 region is CASSPGTGVTQYF. In nucleotides, the CDR3 is TGTGCCAGCAGCCCGGGGACAGGGGTGACCCAGTACTTC.

The DNA of the CDR3 is TGTGCCAGCAGTGAAGGAGAGGGGGCGATCTATGGCTACACCTTC. Translating gives CASSEGEGAIYGYTF. This chain joins TRBV2 and TRBJ1-2, with 7 bases identical to TRBD1. Germline CDR1 and CDR2: SNHLY and FYNNEI. This CDR3 is built from 15 residues. The J segment lost 4 bases and the V segment lost 1 base, leaving 6 bases of the junction unmatched.

The genes are TRBV5-4 and TRBJ2-5; a weak D match, TRBD1 (5 bases). The CDR3 sequence is 17 residues long. V shed 4 bases and J shed 1 base, with 20 bases lying between them. The germline CDR1 and CDR2 sequences are SGHNT and YYREEE (reference sequence). CDR3 protein: CASSRTLLSGPQETQYF. The DNA of the CDR3 is TGTGCCAGCAGCCGGACCTTGCTTTCAGGGCCCCAAGAGACCCAGTACTTC.

The CDR3 coding sequence is TGTGCCAGCAGTTACCAGGTAGAACCCTACGAGCAGTACTTC. This gives the protein CASSYQVEPYEQYF. The V and J genes are TRBV6-9 and TRBJ2-7; D gene uncertain. Looked up from germline, CDR1 is MNHGY and CDR2 is SVAAGI. V lost 3 bases and J 2 bases, leaving 11 bases between the germline ends. This CDR3 is 14 amino acids long.

The chain carries TRBV13 and TRBJ2-5, with D perhaps TRBD1 (6 bases). The length of the CDR3 is 14 residues. Germline-derived CDR1 and CDR2 are PRHDT and FYEKMQ (reference sequence). The V end lost 3 bases, the J end lost 3 bases, and 11 bases lay between the germline ends. The CDR3 loop is CASSLNRAKETQYF. DNA of the CDR3: TGTGCCAGCAGCTTGAACAGGGCTAAAGAGACCCAGTACTTC.

The gene calls are TRBV27 and TRBJ2-3; tentative D call: TRBD2 (7 bases). V was clipped by 6 bases and J by 2 bases, with 12 bases between them. The length of the CDR3 is 14 residues. Germline V CDR1 and CDR2: MNHEY, SMNVEV (reference sequence). The CDR3 loop is CASRWGGLTDTQYF. The CDR3 DNA reads as TGTGCCAGCAGGTGGGGGGGCCTCACAGATACGCAGTATTTT.

V usage is TRBV7-9 and J usage is TRBJ1-2, with 7 bases that match TRBD1. Trimming took 5 bases from V and 8 from J; bases not matched to a gene: 11. The length of the CDR3 is 14 residues. The germline V gene has CDR1 SEHNR and CDR2 FQNEAQ (reference sequence). CDR3 protein: CASSGGGTGWGYTF. In DNA, the CDR3 is TGTGCCAGCAGCGGAGGGGGCACCGGCTGGGGCTACACCTTC.

CDR3 in DNA: TGTGCCAGCAGTGAAAACACCATGGGACAGAATACTGAAGCTTTCTTT. The encoded protein is CASSENTMGQNTEAFF. The chain couples TRBV6-1 to TRBJ1-1; TRBD1 agrees at 7 bases. CDR3 length: 16 amino acids. The trim removed 2 bases at V and 5 bases at J, leaving 11 bases unmatched. Looked up from germline, CDR1 is MNHNS and CDR2 is SASEGT.

The chain uses TRBV21-1 and TRBJ2-7; the table names TRBD2, a call not compared with the DNA. TRBV21-1 is assigned pseudogene status. CDR3 length equals 18 residues. CDR3 DNA sequence: TGTGCCAGCAGCAAAGCGACGCTAGCGGGAGGACCACCGCGCGAGCAGTACTTC. Translation: CASSKATLAGGPPREQYF.

The chain carries TRBV7-9 and TRBJ2-7; 7 positions match TRBD2. V was pared by 5 bases and J by 6 bases, with 13 bases of the junction left unmatched. Germline CDR1 is SEHNR and CDR2 is FQNEAQ (reference sequence). This CDR3 comprises 15 residues. CDR3 in DNA: TGTGCCAGCAGCCCCGCCGCGGGGGTCGTAGGCGAGCAGTACTTC. It yields the protein CASSPAAGVVGEQYF.

The chain is built from TRBV7-3 and TRBJ2-3, with TRBD2 as a possible D gene (7 bases). Germline V CDR1 and CDR2: SGHTA, FQGTGA. The V end was cut by 3 bases, the J end by 8 bases, with 15 bases between. The CDR3 has 14 amino acids. CDR3 DNA sequence: TGTGCCAGCAGCTTCAAAGGAGGGGGGGCTACGCAGTATTTT. It translates to CASSFKGGGATQYF.

A few counts support this clone. The rearrangement uses TRBV19 and TRBJ2-2; a possible D gene is TRBD2 (6 bases). Germline-derived CDR1 and CDR2 are LNHDA and SQIVND (reference sequence). With 1 base removed from V and 8 bases from J, the gap between germline ends came to 8 bases. The CDR3 is 13 residues long. The CDR3 coding sequence is TGTGCCAGTAGTATAGTCGGGGGAGGGGAGCTGTTTTTT. It specifies CASSIVGGGELFF.

The gene calls are TRBV7-6 and TRBJ2-5; possible D gene TRBD2, 5 bases. The CDR3 has 13 amino acids. V dropped 5 bases and J dropped 5 bases, with 12 bases sitting between them. CDR1 and CDR2 from the germline V gene are SGHVS and FNYEAQ. The CDR3 reads CASSPSRRETQYF. The CDR3 DNA sequence: TGTGCCAGCAGCCCGTCCCGGAGGGAGACCCAGTACTTC.

This rearrangement joins TRBV4-1 to TRBJ1-6, with 7 bases aligning to TRBD1. The germline gives CDR1 MGHRA, CDR2 YSYEKL. V gave up 3 bases and J gave up 4 bases; unmatched junction bases: 9. CDR3 length: 17 amino acids. The CDR3 DNA reads as TGCGCCAGCAGCCAGGGAGTCCGGGACAGATATAATTCACCCCTCCACTTT. Amino acids: CASSQGVRDRYNSPLHF.

The genes are TRBV14 and TRBJ2-1, with 14 bases identical to TRBD2. Germline lookup yields CDR1 SGHDN and CDR2 FVKESK. This CDR3 comprises 15 residues. V lost 3 bases to trimming and J lost 5 bases; unmatched junction nucleotides: 0. This CDR3 is CASSQTSGRDNEQFF. The CDR3 DNA reads as TGTGCCAGCAGCCAGACTAGCGGGAGGGACAATGAGCAGTTCTTC.

V is TRBV7-2 and J is TRBJ1-1; no firm D call. Germline V gives CDR1 SGHTA, CDR2 FQGNSA. V shed 0 bases and J shed 5 bases, with 4 bases lying between them. The CDR3 consists of 12 residues. The DNA for the CDR3 is TGTGCCAGCAGCTTAGCGCTAACTGAAGCTTTCTTT. Protein: CASSLALTEAFF.

This chain uses TRBV29-1 with TRBJ2-7, with D maybe TRBD1 (6 bases). The CDR3 covers 11 residues. From germline, CDR1 is SQVTM and CDR2 ANQGSEA. Trimming took 5 bases from V and 3 from J, leaving 8 bases between them. The CDR3 DNA sequence: TGCAGCGTTCAACAGGGCTACGAGCAGTACTTC. As protein: CSVQQGYEQYF.

The chain joins TRBV10-2 to TRBJ2-3; D is unclear. V dropped 3 bases and J dropped 3 bases, with 4 bases sitting between them. The CDR3 totals 12 residues. The germline V gene has CDR1 WSHSY and CDR2 SAAADI. CDR3 DNA sequence: TGCGCCAGCAGTGACATTACAGATACGCAGTATTTT. Translation: CASSDITDTQYF.

This rearrangement joins TRBV5-6 to TRBJ2-7, with 11 bases identical to TRBD1. Germline lookup yields CDR1 SGHDT and CDR2 YYEEEE. The CDR3 runs to 17 residues. With V trimmed by 0 bases and J by 7 bases, 12 bases remained unmatched. The CDR3 loop reads CASSLVADRGLVVEQYF. The CDR3 nucleotides are TGTGCCAGCAGCTTGGTAGCGGACAGGGGGCTCGTGGTAGAGCAGTACTTC.

This chain joins TRBV27 and TRBJ2-1; perhaps TRBD1 as D (6 bases). CDR3 length equals 15 residues. Germline assignment: CDR1 MNHEY and CDR2 SMNVEV (reference sequence). The V gene lost 8 bases and the J gene lost 8 bases, with 22 bases spanning the gap. CDR3 residues: CASLPVTGFIDEQFF. Written as DNA, the CDR3 is TGTGCCAGCCTCCCCGTAACAGGGTTTATCGATGAGCAGTTCTTC.

The rearrangement uses TRBV11-3 and TRBJ2-2; 8 positions agree with TRBD2. V shed 1 base, J shed 5 bases, and the junction held 6 bases outside the gene matches. The CDR3 length is 16 residues. The germline V gene encodes CDR1 SGHNT and CDR2 YENEEA. This chain's CDR3 is CASSLGSVAGTGELFF. The CDR3 DNA reads as TGTGCCAGCAGCTTAGGAAGCGTAGCGGGAACCGGGGAGCTGTTTTTT.

The V call is TRBV19, the J call TRBJ2-7; TRBD2 matches at 9 bases. The germline CDR1 and CDR2 sequences are LNHDA and SQIVND (reference sequence). The CDR3 spans 15 residues. V shed 7 bases and J 4 bases; nucleotides not matched to a gene: 11. The CDR3: CASKGSGSTRYEQYF. In nucleotides, the CDR3 is TGTGCCAGTAAAGGTAGCGGGAGTACCAGGTACGAGCAGTACTTC. Full variable domain (missing parts from reference TRBV19 and TRBJ2-7): DGGITQSPKYLFRKEGQNVTLSCEQNLNHDAMYWYRQDPGQGLRLIYYSQIVNDFQKGDIAEGYSVSREKKESFPLTVTSAQKNPTAFYLCASKGSGSTRYEQYFGPGTRLTVT.

CDR3 loop: CASSLSLAKNIQYF. The CDR3 bases are TGTGCCAGCAGCTTATCCCTAGCCAAAAACATTCAGTACTTC. The chain is built from TRBV7-8 and TRBJ2-4, with D unresolved. V lost 2 bases to trimming and J lost 0 bases, with 5 bases between them. The CDR3 sequence is 14 residues long. Per germline, CDR1 SGHVS and CDR2 FQNEAQ.

As concerns this clone: Other nucleotide sequences from this sample produce the same CDR3. This chain joins TRBV18 and TRBJ2-5, with D hard to call. Germline-derived CDR1 and CDR2 are KGHSH and LQKENI. The CDR3 consists of 12 residues. V lost 3 bases to trimming and J lost 5 bases, with 7 bases between them. The CDR3 spells CASSPTEETQYF. The DNA for the CDR3 is TGTGCCAGCTCACCGACGGAGGAGACCCAGTACTTC.

The chain recombines TRBV28 with TRBJ2-1, with 7 bases matching TRBD2. The CDR3 is 13 residues long. V shed 5 bases and J 2 bases; nucleotides not matched to a gene: 0. Looked up from germline, CDR1 is MDHEN and CDR2 is SYDVKM. Here the CDR3 reads CASSRGAYNEQFF. DNA for the CDR3: TGTGCCAGCAGTCGGGGGGCCTACAATGAGCAGTTCTTC.

V and J are TRBV14 and TRBJ2-7, with D perhaps matching TRBD1 (5 bases). Germline CDR1 is SGHDN and CDR2 is FVKESK. The CDR3 extends over 13 amino acids. V shed 4 bases and J shed 3 bases, with 10 bases lying between them. The CDR3 sequence: CASSLGQVYEQYF. CDR3 bases: TGTGCCAGCAGCCTTGGACAAGTCTACGAGCAGTACTTC.

The chain recombines TRBV4-1 with TRBJ1-4; D gene uncertain. The CDR3 has 16 amino acids. Germline values: CDR1 MGHRA, CDR2 YSYEKL. Trimming pared 1 base from V and 3 bases from J, leaving 12 bases between. The CDR3 sequence is CASSQVPRLSNEKLFF. As DNA, the CDR3 is TGCGCCAGCAGCCAAGTCCCCAGACTTTCTAATGAAAAACTGTTTTTT.

The chain is built from TRBV5-8 and TRBJ2-1, with D maybe TRBD1 (6 bases). The length of the CDR3 is 15 residues. Trimming took off 2 bases at V and 5 bases at J, with 14 bases between the two ends. From germline, CDR1 is SGHTS and CDR2 YDEGEE. CDR3 nucleotide sequence: TGTGCCAGCAGCTTCGGGCAGGGGTTGGACAATGAGCAGTTCTTC. Protein product: CASSFGQGLDNEQFF.

This clone was seen once. This chain uses TRBV9 with TRBJ2-2; possible D gene TRBD2, 6 bases. The CDR3 is 13 amino acids. V lost 0 bases and J 7 bases, leaving 7 bases between the germline ends. Germline V gene sequence: CDR1 SGDLS, CDR2 YYNGEE. As DNA, the CDR3 is TGTGCCAGCAGCGTAGCGGGGGACGGGGAGCTGTTTTTT. Translated: CASSVAGDGELFF.

This clone was found once. The gene calls are TRBV30 and TRBJ2-3; D perhaps matches TRBD2 (5 bases). The germline V gene has CDR1 GTSNPN and CDR2 SVGIG (reference sequence). The CDR3 consists of 16 residues. With 1 base removed from V and 4 bases from J, the gap between germline ends came to 18 bases. The DNA of the CDR3 is TGTGCCTGGAGTGATTTAAGGCTAGCACCGGCAGATACGCAGTATTTT. Amino acid sequence: CAWSDLRLAPADTQYF.

This chain uses TRBV4-1 with TRBJ2-7; 8 positions agree with TRBD2. This CDR3 region has 17 residues. Germline V gene data show CDR1 as MGHRA and CDR2 as YSYEKL. J was trimmed by 4 bases and V by 3 bases; bases with no gene match: 14. The CDR3 coding sequence is TGCGCCAGCAGCCATTCCCCCCGGGGGGGTCGGGAGTACGAGCAGTACTTC. This sequence encodes CASSHSPRGGREYEQYF.